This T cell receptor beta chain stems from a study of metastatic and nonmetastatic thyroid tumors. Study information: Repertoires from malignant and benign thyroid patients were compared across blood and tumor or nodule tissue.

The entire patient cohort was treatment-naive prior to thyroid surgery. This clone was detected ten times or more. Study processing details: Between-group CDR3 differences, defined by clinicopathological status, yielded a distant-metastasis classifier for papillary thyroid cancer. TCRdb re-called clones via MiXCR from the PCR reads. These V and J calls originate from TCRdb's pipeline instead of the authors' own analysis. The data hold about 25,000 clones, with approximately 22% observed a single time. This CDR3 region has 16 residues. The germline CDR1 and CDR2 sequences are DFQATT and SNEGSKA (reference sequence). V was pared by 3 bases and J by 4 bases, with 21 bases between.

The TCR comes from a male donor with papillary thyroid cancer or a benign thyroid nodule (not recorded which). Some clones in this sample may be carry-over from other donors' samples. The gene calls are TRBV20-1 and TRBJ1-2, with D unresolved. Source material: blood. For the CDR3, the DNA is TGCAGTGCTAGCGAGCCCGGGAAAGGAAATACCTATGGCTACACCTTC. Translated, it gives CSASEPGKGNTYGYTF.